Following are 21 T cell receptor beta chains from one sample sequenced in a study of beta chain features in type 1 diabetes. Reverse transcribing all isolated RNA meant expressed TCRB transcripts were sequenced. TCRdb keeps only in-frame clones here, not all; method: immunoSEQ multiplex PCR. There are about 370,000 clones in the sample; around 16% occur only once, and 0.019% lies in the top ten. What was sequenced was naive CD4+ T cells from blood. Receptors originate from a woman between 18 and 29 years old in good health.

This clone was counted a few times. The rearrangement uses TRBV4-2 and TRBJ2-7; D is possibly TRBD1 (7 bases). Germline V gene lookup returns CDR1 LGHNA and CDR2 YNFKEQ. V lost 3 bases to trimming and J lost 4 bases, with 19 bases between them. This CDR3 comprises 16 residues. The DNA for the CDR3 is TGTGCCAGCAGCCATCCGTCAGGGGGGATCAGTTACGAGCAGTACTTC. This translates into CASSHPSGGISYEQYF.

About this clone itself: Other DNA sequences in the sample encode the same CDR3. The rearrangement uses TRBV30 and TRBJ2-3; no reliable D call. Trimming took 0 bases from V and 1 from J, leaving 5 bases between them. The CDR3 runs to 13 residues. The germline gives CDR1 GTSNPN, CDR2 SVGIG (reference sequence). Here the CDR3 reads CAWSVGGTDTQYF. The DNA for the CDR3 is TGTGCCTGGAGTGTGGGCGGCACAGATACGCAGTATTTT.

This clone was seen only a few times. The V call is TRBV2, the J call TRBJ2-1; 8 nucleotides align to TRBD1. This CDR3 is built from 13 residues. V lost 6 bases, J lost 8 bases, and 6 bases stayed unmatched. CDR1 SNHLY and CDR2 FYNNEI come from the germline V gene. CDR3: CASSRGLGDEQFF. CDR3 bases: TGTGCCAGCAGCAGGGGGCTTGGAGATGAGCAGTTCTTC.

This clone was seen a handful of times. The rearrangement links TRBV7-2 to TRBJ1-1; D may be TRBD1 (5 bases). Germline CDR1 reads SGHTA; CDR2 reads FQGNSA. V was shortened by 5 bases and J by 0 bases, with 16 bases between the two germline ends. The CDR3 is 16 amino acids. CDR3 protein: CASSNTGGRLNTEAFF. CDR3 in DNA: TGTGCCAGCAGCAACACCGGGGGACGGTTGAACACTGAAGCTTTCTTT.

There are a few counts of this clone. This chain uses TRBV7-8 with TRBJ1-2, with D perhaps matching TRBD1 (5 bases). This CDR3 contains 12 residues. Germline V lookup: CDR1 SGHVS, CDR2 FQNEAQ. With 8 bases removed from V and 8 bases from J, the gap between germline ends came to 15 bases. CDR3 in DNA: TGTGCCAGCTCCCAGGCGGGGGACGGCTACACCTTC. Encoded protein: CASSQAGDGYTF.

V gene TRBV6-5 combines with J gene TRBJ1-1; TRBD1 might be the D (6 bases). V gave up 6 bases and J gave up 1 base, with 12 bases separating them. The CDR3 covers 14 residues. Germline CDR1 MNHEY, CDR2 SVGAGI. CDR3 nucleotide sequence: TGTGCCAGCAGCAGAACCAGGGGGAACACTGAAGCTTTCTTT. It codes for CASSRTRGNTEAFF.

CDR3 DNA sequence: TGTGCCAGCAGCTTAGGATCAGGGGATACGCAGTATTTT. This gives the protein CASSLGSGDTQYF. This chain links TRBV5-4 with TRBJ2-3; weak D call: TRBD1 (5 bases). The V end was cut by 2 bases, the J end by 6 bases, with 10 bases between. This CDR3 region has 13 residues. Per the germline V gene, CDR1 is SGHNT and CDR2 is YYREEE (reference sequence).

V is TRBV10-3 and J is TRBJ2-1; 11 bases align to TRBD2. Germline trimming cut 9 bases from V and 3 bases from J; bases unmatched to any gene: 7. The CDR3 is made up of 15 amino acids. Germline CDR1 reads ENHRY; CDR2 reads SYGVKD. The CDR3 sequence is CAIATSGILYNEQFF. CDR3 DNA sequence: TGTGCCATAGCGACTAGCGGGATCCTCTACAATGAGCAGTTCTTC.

This clone came up a few times. The J gene is TRBJ2-5, the V gene TRBV7-3, with 7 positions matching TRBD2. The CDR3 totals 16 residues. CDR1 and CDR2 from the germline V gene are SGHTA and FQGTGA. V shed 5 bases and J 5 bases; nucleotides not matched to a gene: 14. This CDR3 is CASSPSPGRPRETQYF. The CDR3 coding sequence is TGTGCCAGCAGCCCGAGTCCCGGGAGGCCGCGGGAGACCCAGTACTTC. The complete variable domain, with remaining parts taken from reference TRBV7-3 and TRBJ2-5, reads GAGVSQTPSNKVTEKGKYVELRCDPISGHTALYWYRQSLGQGPEFLIYFQGTGAADDSGLPNDRFFAVRPEGSVSTLKIQRTERGDSAVYLCASSPSPGRPRETQYFGPGTRLLVL.

This clone was seen a handful of times. This chain links TRBV14 with TRBJ2-1; D uncertain. Trimming took 2 bases from V and 9 from J, leaving 11 bases between them. Germline V gene sequence: CDR1 SGHDN, CDR2 FVKESK. The CDR3 length is 13 residues. CDR3 in amino acids: CASSQIDNREQFF. The CDR3 DNA follows: TGTGCCAGCAGCCAAATAGATAACCGTGAGCAGTTCTTC.

There are a few counts of this clone. V and J are TRBV29-1 and TRBJ2-7, with 8 positions matching TRBD1. Germline V lookup: CDR1 SQVTM, CDR2 ANQGSEA. V shed 4 bases, J shed 1 base, and the junction held 6 bases outside the gene matches. The CDR3 contains 14 residues. The CDR3 here is CSVGPDRASYEQYF. CDR3 in DNA: TGCAGCGTTGGCCCGGACAGGGCATCCTACGAGCAGTACTTC.

The chain is built from TRBV29-1 and TRBJ2-1, with D possibly being TRBD2 (5 bases). The CDR3 has 14 residues. Germline CDR1 SQVTM, CDR2 ANQGSEA. Trimming took off 7 bases at V and 7 bases at J, with 20 bases between the two ends. In DNA, the CDR3 is TGCAGCGCATTAGTGCTTGAGAGGAGGAATGAGCAGTTCTTC. Its translation is CSALVLERRNEQFF.

The gene calls are TRBV6-5 and TRBJ2-5; possibly TRBD1 for D (5 bases). V was shortened by 10 bases and J by 3 bases, with 21 bases between the two germline ends. CDR1 is MNHEY and CDR2 is SVGAGI in the germline V gene. This CDR3 is built from 15 residues. The CDR3 DNA reads as TGTGCCACCAAGGGGAATGGTCAACGAAAAGAGACCCAGTACTTC. Amino acids: CATKGNGQRKETQYF.

The rearrangement joins TRBV28 to TRBJ2-3, with D possibly matching TRBD2 (6 bases). V lost 3 bases and J lost 5, with 12 bases in between. CDR1 and CDR2 from the germline V gene are MDHEN and SYDVKM. The CDR3 consists of 14 residues. The CDR3 nucleotides are TGTGCCAGCAGTTTTGGCGGGGCGGAAGATACGCAGTATTTT. It is translated as CASSFGGAEDTQYF.

This clone came up a few times. V gene TRBV9 combines with J gene TRBJ1-1, with D unresolved. V was trimmed by 0 bases and J by 1 base, leaving 7 bases between them. Germline V lookup: CDR1 SGDLS, CDR2 YYNGEE. The CDR3 has 14 amino acids. The CDR3 DNA reads TGTGCCAGCAGCGTAGTAGTCAAGAACACTGAAGCTTTCTTT. Amino acid sequence: CASSVVVKNTEAFF.

The sample holds a few counts of this clone. CDR3 region: CASSPTRGYEQYF. CDR3 bases: TGTGCCAGCAGTCCGACTAGGGGCTACGAGCAGTACTTC. V and J are TRBV28 and TRBJ2-7; a possible D gene is TRBD2 (6 bases). CDR3 length: 13 amino acids. Germline-derived CDR1 and CDR2 are MDHEN and SYDVKM. V lost 5 bases to trimming and J lost 3 bases, with 11 bases between them.

The rearrangement uses TRBV7-2 and TRBJ2-6; D ambiguous. The germline gives CDR1 SGHTA, CDR2 FQGNSA. The CDR3 contains 15 residues. The V and J ends lost 5 bases and 2 bases respectively, with 10 bases between them. CDR3 nucleotides: TGTGCCAGCAGCCCCCAGGCGCCTGGGGCCAACGTCCTGACTTTC. As protein: CASSPQAPGANVLTF.

This clone was seen a few times. The chain is built from TRBV28 and TRBJ2-3, with a weak D call TRBD2 (7 bases). Germline CDR1 and CDR2: MDHEN and SYDVKM. V gave up 9 bases and J gave up 5 bases, with 18 bases separating them. This CDR3 has 14 residues. The CDR3 spells CASRQGGAQDTQYF. The CDR3 DNA is TGTGCCAGTAGACAAGGGGGGGCCCAAGATACGCAGTATTTT.

A note on this clone: Other DNA sequences in the sample encode the same CDR3. This chain links TRBV29-1 with TRBJ2-1; TRBD2 matches at 12 bases. CDR3 length: 13 amino acids. J gave up 7 bases and V 4 bases, and 2 bases lay outside the gene matches. The germline CDR1 and CDR2 sequences are SQVTM and ANQGSEA. CDR3 loop: CSVVGLAGNEQFF. As DNA, the CDR3 is TGCAGCGTTGTCGGACTAGCGGGAAATGAGCAGTTCTTC.

This clone turned up a few times. The chain combines TRBV30 with TRBJ2-3; TRBD1 might be the D (5 bases). CDR1 is GTSNPN and CDR2 is SVGIG in the germline V gene (reference sequence). The V end lost 5 bases, the J end lost 7 bases, and 10 bases lay between the germline ends. This CDR3 is 11 amino acids long. CDR3 in amino acids: CAWLQGYTQYF. In DNA, the CDR3 is TGTGCCTGGCTTCAGGGTTATACGCAGTATTTT.

This clone showed up just a few times. The J gene is TRBJ2-1, the V gene TRBV30; D may be TRBD2 (6 bases). CDR3 size: 12 residues. Germline V gives CDR1 GTSNPN, CDR2 SVGIG (reference sequence). Between the trimmed V and J ends, which lost 5 bases and 8 bases, there was a span of 13 bases. The CDR3 is CAWFLGGYEQFF. DNA of the CDR3: TGTGCCTGGTTCCTTGGGGGGTATGAGCAGTTCTTC.